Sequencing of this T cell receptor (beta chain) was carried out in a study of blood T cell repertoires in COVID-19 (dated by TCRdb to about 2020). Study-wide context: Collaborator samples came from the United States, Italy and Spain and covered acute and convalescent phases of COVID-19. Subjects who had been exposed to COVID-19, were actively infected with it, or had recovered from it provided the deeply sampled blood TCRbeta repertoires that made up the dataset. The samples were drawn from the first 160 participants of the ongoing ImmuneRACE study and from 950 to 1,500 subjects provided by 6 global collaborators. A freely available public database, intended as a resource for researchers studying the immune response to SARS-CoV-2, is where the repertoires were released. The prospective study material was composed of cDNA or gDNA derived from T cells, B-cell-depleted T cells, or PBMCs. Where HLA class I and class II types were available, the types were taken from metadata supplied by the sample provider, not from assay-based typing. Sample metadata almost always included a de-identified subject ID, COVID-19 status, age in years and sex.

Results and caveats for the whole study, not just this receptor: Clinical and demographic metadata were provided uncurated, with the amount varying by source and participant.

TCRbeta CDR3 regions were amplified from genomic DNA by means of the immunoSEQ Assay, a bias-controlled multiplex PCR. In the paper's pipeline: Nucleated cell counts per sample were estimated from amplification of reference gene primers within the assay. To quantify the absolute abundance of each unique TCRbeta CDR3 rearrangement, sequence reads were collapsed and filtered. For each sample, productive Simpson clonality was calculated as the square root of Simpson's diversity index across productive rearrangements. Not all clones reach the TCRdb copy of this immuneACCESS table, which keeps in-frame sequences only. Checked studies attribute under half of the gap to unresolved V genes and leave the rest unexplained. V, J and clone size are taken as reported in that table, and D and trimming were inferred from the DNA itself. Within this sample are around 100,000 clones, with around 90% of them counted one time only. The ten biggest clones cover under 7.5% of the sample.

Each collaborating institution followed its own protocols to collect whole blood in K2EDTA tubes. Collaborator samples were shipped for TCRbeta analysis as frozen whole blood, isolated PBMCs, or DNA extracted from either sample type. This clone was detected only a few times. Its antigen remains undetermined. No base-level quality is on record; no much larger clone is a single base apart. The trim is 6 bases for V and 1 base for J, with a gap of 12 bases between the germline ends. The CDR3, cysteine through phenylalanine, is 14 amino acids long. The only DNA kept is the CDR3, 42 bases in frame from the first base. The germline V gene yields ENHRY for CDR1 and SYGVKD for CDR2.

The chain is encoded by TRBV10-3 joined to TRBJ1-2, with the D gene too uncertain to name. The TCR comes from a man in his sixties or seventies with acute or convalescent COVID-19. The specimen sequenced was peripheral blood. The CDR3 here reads CAIRDSGGNYGYTF. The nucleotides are TGTGCCATCAGGGATAGCGGAGGTAACTATGGCTACACCTTC.